This entry lists 24 T cell receptor beta chains sequenced from one sample in a study of cytomegalovirus exposure and HLA in healthy donors. 60 Vbeta and 13 Jbeta primers were used in PCR. The repertoire was sequenced with immunoSEQ multiplex PCR; TCRdb's copy has only in-frame clones and lacks some. The listing contains 41,000 or so clones. The sequencing sample was made of PBMCs. Source of these receptors: a man aged 25-45 years in good health and CMV-seronegative.

In DNA form, the CDR3 reads TGTGCCAGCAGCCTCCACGGGGGAGGAGATGGCTACACCTTC. Protein product: CASSLHGGGDGYTF. The chain is built from TRBV14 and TRBJ1-2, with a possible D match to TRBD1 (5 bases). From germline, CDR1 is SGHDN and CDR2 FVKESK. Trimming stripped 4 bases from V and 6 bases from J, with 15 bases between. This CDR3 spans 14 amino acids. The full variable domain, in which reference TRBV14 and TRBJ1-2 provide the parts outside the CDR3, is EAGVTQFPSHSVIEKGQTVTLRCDPISGHDNLYWYRRVMGKEIKFLLHFVKESKQDESGMPNNRFLAERTGGTYSTLKVQPAELEDSGVYFCASSLHGGGDGYTFGSGTRLTVV.

This rearrangement joins TRBV2 to TRBJ2-7; 9 bases align to TRBD2. This CDR3 has 13 residues. Germline V gene data show CDR1 as SNHLY and CDR2 as FYNNEI. Trimming cost V 6 bases and J 12 bases; bases outside gene matches: 12. The chain's CDR3 is CASSVGVAGVAYF. Here the CDR3 DNA reads TGTGCCAGCAGCGTTGGAGTAGCGGGGGTGGCGTACTTC. Filled out from reference TRBV2 and TRBJ2-7, the complete variable domain reads EPEVTQTPSHQVTQMGQEVILRCVPISNHLYFYWYRQILGQKVEFLVSFYNNEISEKSEIFDDQFSVERPDGSNFTLKIRSTKLEDSAMYFCASSVGVAGVAYFGPGTRLTVT.

The chain has TRBV6-5 and TRBJ1-1; D might be TRBD1 (6 bases). Germline CDR1 is MNHEY and CDR2 is SVGAGI. V gave up 4 bases and J gave up 1 base, with 10 bases separating them. The CDR3 consists of 14 residues. CDR3 residues: CASSWSGQNTEAFF. CDR3 coding DNA: TGTGCCAGCAGTTGGTCGGGACAGAACACTGAAGCTTTCTTT.

V and J are TRBV5-8 and TRBJ2-7; 9 bases align to TRBD1. Unmatched junction bases numbered 3, after V lost 0 bases and J lost 5 bases. Germline V gene data show CDR1 as SGHTS and CDR2 as YDEGEE. This CDR3 is 14 amino acids long. The CDR3 sequence: CASSLGDRVHEQYF. CDR3 nucleotide sequence: TGTGCCAGCAGCTTGGGGGACAGGGTCCACGAGCAGTACTTC.

This chain connects TRBV19 to TRBJ1-2; D not resolved. The CDR3 has 11 amino acids. V lost 6 bases to trimming and J lost 6 bases, with 8 bases between them. The germline gives CDR1 LNHDA, CDR2 SQIVND (reference sequence). This chain's CDR3 is CASRAQDGYTF. CDR3 in DNA: TGTGCCAGTAGAGCCCAGGATGGCTACACCTTC.

The chain employs TRBV15 and TRBJ1-2, with 7 bases aligning to TRBD1. CDR3 length equals 15 residues. Unmatched junction bases numbered 7, after V lost 3 bases and J lost 3 bases. Per the germline V gene, CDR1 is LNHNV and CDR2 is YYDKDF (reference sequence). The CDR3 here is CATSRDGQVDYGYTF. The CDR3 DNA follows: TGTGCCACCAGCAGGGACGGACAGGTAGACTATGGCTACACCTTC.

V and J are TRBV30 and TRBJ2-2; D is unresolved. The germline V gene encodes CDR1 GTSNPN and CDR2 SVGIG (reference sequence). V lost 4 bases to trimming and J lost 1 base, with 4 bases between them. The CDR3 sequence is 12 residues long. In DNA form, the CDR3 reads TGTGCCTGGACCCGGAACACCGGGGAGCTGTTTTTT. Amino acids: CAWTRNTGELFF.

The chain is built from TRBV4-1 and TRBJ2-2; TRBD1 matches at 7 bases. The CDR3 length is 17 residues. Unmatched junction bases numbered 11, after V lost 2 bases and J lost 5 bases. Germline V CDR1 and CDR2: MGHRA, YSYEKL. CDR3 sequence: CASSQYLTGKTTGELFF. CDR3 nucleotide sequence: TGCGCCAGCAGCCAATACCTGACAGGGAAGACTACCGGGGAGCTGTTTTTT.

Remarks on this clone: Within the sample, other DNA sequences also encode this same CDR3. The chain carries TRBV18 and TRBJ2-7; D uncertain. Germline V CDR1 and CDR2: KGHSH, LQKENI. This CDR3 region has 12 residues. Trimming stripped 2 bases from V and 4 bases from J, with 6 bases between. The CDR3 nucleotides read TGTGCCAGCTCACCAGACACGTACGAGCAGTACTTC. The encoded protein is CASSPDTYEQYF.

As regards this clone: The junction departs from the called germline gene at one end, perhaps through a read error. The genes are TRBV6-1 and TRBJ2-7, with 9 bases that match TRBD1. Germline CDR1 is MNHNS and CDR2 is SASEGT. This CDR3 is 14 amino acids long. CDR3 amino acids: CASREGQGRYEQYF. CDR3 in DNA: TGTGCCAGCAGAGAAGGACAGGGGAGGTACGAGCAGTACTTC.

The CDR3 DNA follows: TGTGCCAGCTCAAGAAAACAAGGGGGCTCTGGAAACACCATATATTTT. This gives the protein CASSRKQGGSGNTIYF. This rearrangement joins TRBV18 to TRBJ1-3, with D possibly TRBD1 on 6 matching bases. V was clipped by 5 bases and J by 0 bases, with 14 bases between them. The CDR3 totals 16 residues. Germline CDR1 and CDR2: KGHSH and LQKENI.

The chain combines TRBV7-9 with TRBJ2-7; a possible D gene is TRBD1 (6 bases). V gave up 5 bases and J gave up 2 bases, with 10 bases separating them. CDR3 length: 13 residues. Per the germline V gene, CDR1 is SEHNR and CDR2 is FQNEAQ (reference sequence). Here the CDR3 reads CASSTPGAYEQYF. The CDR3 DNA follows: TGTGCCAGCAGCACTCCAGGGGCCTACGAGCAGTACTTC.

The chain recombines TRBV5-1 with TRBJ2-3; TRBD2 matches 8 bases. V was clipped by 1 base and J by 3 bases; unmatched bases: 4. The germline CDR1 and CDR2 sequences are SGHRS and YFSETQ. CDR3 size: 15 residues. DNA of the CDR3: TGCGCCAGCAGCTTGAGGGGACTAGGTACAGATACGCAGTATTTT. It encodes CASSLRGLGTDTQYF.

J is TRBJ2-2 and V is TRBV19, with D perhaps matching TRBD2 (6 bases). CDR3 length equals 14 residues. CDR1 and CDR2 (germline): LNHDA, SQIVND (reference sequence). V shed 4 bases and J shed 6 bases, with 12 bases lying between them. The CDR3 here is CASSRAGLAGELFF. The DNA for the CDR3 is TGTGCCAGTAGTAGGGCGGGGTTGGCCGGGGAGCTGTTTTTT.

The V call is TRBV9, the J call TRBJ1-2; 7 nucleotides align to TRBD1. Germline V gene lookup returns CDR1 SGDLS and CDR2 YYNGEE. J lost 4 bases, V lost 0 bases, and 6 bases had no gene match. The CDR3 covers 15 residues. The CDR3 reads CASSVGQGGSYGYTF. DNA for the CDR3: TGTGCCAGCAGCGTAGGACAGGGAGGCAGCTATGGCTACACCTTC.

To note about this clone: Other DNA variants within this sample encode the same CDR3. The chain employs TRBV5-1 and TRBJ2-2, with 8 positions matching TRBD1. CDR1 and CDR2 from the germline V gene are SGHRS and YFSETQ. J was trimmed by 3 bases and V by 5 bases; bases with no gene match: 3. The CDR3 is made up of 14 amino acids. DNA of the CDR3: TGCGCCAGCAGTCTGACAGGGGACACCGGGGAGCTGTTTTTT. This sequence encodes CASSLTGDTGELFF.

V usage is TRBV19 and J usage is TRBJ1-2; TRBD1 matches 8 bases. Germline-derived CDR1 and CDR2 are LNHDA and SQIVND (reference sequence). Trimming at V came to 5 bases and at J to 8 bases, leaving 10 bases not matched to a gene. This CDR3 region has 14 residues. The CDR3 here is CASSRGDRSYGYTF. CDR3 DNA: TGTGCCAGTAGTCGGGGGGACAGGTCCTACGGCTACACCTTC.

J is TRBJ1-6 and V is TRBV19; no definite D call. This CDR3 spans 16 amino acids. The V end lost 5 bases, the J end lost 8 bases, and 19 bases lay between the germline ends. Germline assignment: CDR1 LNHDA and CDR2 SQIVND (reference sequence). This CDR3 reads CASSVRVVKVDSPLHF. The DNA for the CDR3 is TGTGCCAGTAGTGTCCGGGTCGTAAAAGTAGATTCACCCCTCCACTTT.

The chain is built from TRBV7-6 and TRBJ1-5; D perhaps matches TRBD1 (5 bases). The germline CDR1 and CDR2 sequences are SGHVS and FNYEAQ. V was clipped by 2 bases and J by 7 bases, with 9 bases between them. The CDR3 is made up of 13 amino acids. The CDR3 bases are TGTGCCAGCAGCTTATTAGGGGCCCAGCCCCAGCATTTT. Protein: CASSLLGAQPQHF.

J is TRBJ1-1 and V is TRBV18; the match to TRBD1 covers 7 bases. Germline V gene sequence: CDR1 KGHSH, CDR2 LQKENI. CDR3 length: 17 amino acids. Trimming cost V 4 bases and J 3 bases; bases outside gene matches: 14. The CDR3 here is CASSQLATGLYDTEAFF. The CDR3, as DNA: TGTGCCAGCTCACAACTCGCGACAGGGTTGTATGACACTGAAGCTTTCTTT.

As concerns this clone: At one boundary the junction diverges from the germline segment, which might be a read error. The rearrangement joins TRBV7-9 to TRBJ1-3; D gene unclear. There are 14 residues in the CDR3. Looked up from germline, CDR1 is SEHNR and CDR2 is FQNEAQ (reference sequence). CDR3 amino acids: CASGLRGSGNTIYF. The CDR3 coding sequence is TGTGCCAGCGGCTTACGGGGATCTGGAAACACCATATATTTT. The full variable domain, rest sourced from reference TRBV7-9 and TRBJ1-3, is DTGVSQNPRHKITKRGQNVTFRCDPISEHNRLYWYRQTLGQGPEFLTYFQNEAQLEKSRLLSDRFSAERPKGSFSTLEIQRTEQGDSAMYLCASGLRGSGNTIYFGEGSWLTVV.

This chain links TRBV19 with TRBJ2-7, with a weak D call TRBD2 (6 bases). Germline CDR1 reads LNHDA; CDR2 reads SQIVND (reference sequence). The CDR3 spans 15 residues. V dropped 0 bases and J dropped 2 bases, with 11 bases sitting between them. CDR3 nucleotide sequence: TGTGCCAGTAGTATAGATGAGGAGGGTCCCTACGAGCAGTACTTC. Translating gives CASSIDEEGPYEQYF.

The CDR3 reads CASSLRGDRPTNEKLFF. CDR3 DNA: TGCGCCAGCAGCCTCAGGGGGGACAGACCAACTAATGAAAAACTGTTTTTT. This chain uses TRBV5-1 with TRBJ1-4; 7 nucleotides match TRBD1. The CDR3 totals 17 residues. Germline CDR1 SGHRS, CDR2 YFSETQ. After removal of 4 bases from V and 0 bases from J, the junction contained 9 bases not matched to a gene. Full variable domain (remainder filled in from reference TRBV5-1 and TRBJ1-4): KAGVTQTPRYLIKTRGQQVTLSCSPISGHRSVSWYQQTPGQGLQFLFEYFSETQRNKGNFPGRFSGRQFSNSRSEMNVSTLELGDSALYLCASSLRGDRPTNEKLFFGSGTQLSVL.

This chain connects TRBV18 to TRBJ2-7; D is possibly TRBD1 (5 bases). The CDR3 runs 15 residues. Germline V gene data show CDR1 as KGHSH and CDR2 as LQKENI. V lost 3 bases and J lost 3, with 15 bases in between. CDR3: CASSPPGWTSYEQYF. The DNA for the CDR3 is TGTGCCAGCTCACCCCCGGGCTGGACAAGCTACGAGCAGTACTTC.